The TCR beta chain described here comes from a study of a mutant IDH1 vaccine in newly diagnosed glioma (dated by TCRdb to about 2021). With respect to the entire study: Eight vaccinations were administered to patients in weeks 1, 3, 5, 7, 11, 15, 19 and 23, corresponding to visits V03 through V10. Peripheral blood samples were drawn at six visits, namely V03 (baseline), V05, V07, V10, V12 and V13. Before enrollment, most patients had been given radiochemotherapy with temozolomide as standard therapy, while the rest had received either radiotherapy alone or temozolomide alone. For exploratory analyses, some 24 treated patients had longitudinal TCRB deep sequencing done wherever samples were available. The approximately 30 treated patients were approximately 62% male and roughly 40% female, with a mean age of roughly 40 years. In the chemotherapy-containing groups, vaccination started alongside temozolomide cycles, whereas in patients who had radiotherapy alone it started 4-6 weeks after radiotherapy.

Study-wide findings and limitations: Availability determined which PBMC samples were chosen for TCRB deep sequencing. According to the authors, sample limitations meant that analyses of patient blood samples could not be reproduced. Immune responses induced by the vaccine were seen in roughly 92% of patients across multiple MHC alleles. Pseudoprogression seemed to be unrelated to changes in the top peripheral T cell clonotypes found by TCRB sequencing.

Germline trimming amounts to 2 bases on V and 6 bases on J, with 5 as the count of junction bases outside the gene matches. CDR1 and CDR2, looked up from the germline V gene, are MNHEY and SVGAGI. The CDR3 contains 15 residues, cysteine and phenylalanine counted. Only the CDR3 portion is preserved as DNA: 45 bases, with reading frame beginning at the first base. Library preparation was by the immunoSEQ multiplex PCR assay. Following the manufacturer's protocol, the hsTCRB Kit was used to amplify rearranged TCR beta chain sequences. Sequencing of TCRB libraries was carried out on an Illumina MiSeq. The study's processing was this. The proprietary platform of the kit vendor was used for demultiplexing, trimming and gene mapping. Sourced from immuneACCESS, this table was stored by TCRdb with only in-frame sequences that have V and J called. A share of the clones is absent; for the studies checked, an unresolved V gene accounts for under half, and the remainder has no known explanation. V, J and clone size reflect that table, while D and trimming were determined from the DNA. Here the sample has around 58,000 clones; about 81% occur a single time. In total, the top ten clones hold 3% to 4% of the sample.

Explained via the paper, the time point label denotes: week 5, during vaccination. Each vaccine dose was 300 ug of a 20-mer mutant IDH1 peptide in Montanide, given subcutaneously with topical imiquimod. Newly diagnosed WHO grade 3 or 4 IDH1-mutant astrocytomas showing loss of nuclear ATRX were present in the donors. The samples were drawn from NOA16, a multicentre, single-arm, open-label phase I trial in Germany that tested a mutant IDH1 peptide vaccine in humans for the first time. Genomic DNA for TCRB sequencing was extracted from EDTA blood using the DNeasy Blood and Tissue Kit. Of note for this clone: Its cognate antigen has yet to be identified. No quality values exist for individual bases; no much larger clone is one base distant.

Specimen: PBMCs, collected from a glioma patient whose treatment included an IDH1 peptide vaccine. This clonotype originated in a man aged 25-45 years with glioma. The sequence links TRBV6-5 to TRBJ2-2; 8 bases in the middle match TRBD1. The CDR3 amino acid sequence is: CASSYGRGPAGELFF. The nucleotides are TGTGCCAGCAGTTACGGCAGGGGGCCGGCCGGGGAGCTGTTTTTT.